This entry lists 3 T cell receptor beta chains sequenced from one sample in a study of beta chain features in type 1 diabetes. Findings and limits, study-wide: TCRB CDR3 length was moderately but significantly reduced in all four CD4+ subsets of Type 1 diabetes patients.

Sequenced material consisted of expressed TCRB transcripts (all of the isolated RNA was reverse transcribed). Some clones are missing from TCRdb's copy, which holds only in-frame ones; the method was immunoSEQ multiplex PCR. The repertoire holds roughly 300,000 clones, roughly 13% seen once, with 0.017% in the top ten. Which antigens these TCRs recognize remains unknown. The sample was naive CD4+ T cells from blood. The receptors shown here come from a man aged 25 to 40 with type 1 diabetes.

The genes are TRBV18 and TRBJ1-1; D gene ambiguous. This CDR3 comprises 15 residues. Trimming stripped 1 base from V and 5 bases from J, with 14 bases between. The germline V gene has CDR1 KGHSH and CDR2 LQKENI. CDR3 region: CASSPLRNLGTEAFF. The CDR3 region has the DNA TGTGCCAGCTCACCACTGCGGAACTTGGGTACTGAAGCTTTCTTT.

The V and J genes are TRBV19 and TRBJ2-1, with a weak D call TRBD2 (6 bases). Trimming took off 5 bases at V and 8 bases at J, with 16 bases between the two ends. Germline loops: CDR1 LNHDA, CDR2 SQIVND (reference sequence). This CDR3 spans 14 amino acids. CDR3 nucleotides: TGTGCCAGTAGTGGTGGCGGGGTATGGGATGAGCAGTTCTTC. Protein product: CASSGGGVWDEQFF.

The rearrangement joins TRBV11-2 to TRBJ2-2; 11 nucleotides align to TRBD1. The CDR3 contains 15 residues. J lost 7 bases, V lost 6 bases, and 7 bases had no gene match. CDR1 and CDR2 (germline): SGHAT, FQNNGV. The CDR3 protein is CASSSGTGGNGELFF. CDR3 bases: TGTGCCAGCAGTAGCGGGACAGGGGGGAACGGGGAGCTGTTTTTT.